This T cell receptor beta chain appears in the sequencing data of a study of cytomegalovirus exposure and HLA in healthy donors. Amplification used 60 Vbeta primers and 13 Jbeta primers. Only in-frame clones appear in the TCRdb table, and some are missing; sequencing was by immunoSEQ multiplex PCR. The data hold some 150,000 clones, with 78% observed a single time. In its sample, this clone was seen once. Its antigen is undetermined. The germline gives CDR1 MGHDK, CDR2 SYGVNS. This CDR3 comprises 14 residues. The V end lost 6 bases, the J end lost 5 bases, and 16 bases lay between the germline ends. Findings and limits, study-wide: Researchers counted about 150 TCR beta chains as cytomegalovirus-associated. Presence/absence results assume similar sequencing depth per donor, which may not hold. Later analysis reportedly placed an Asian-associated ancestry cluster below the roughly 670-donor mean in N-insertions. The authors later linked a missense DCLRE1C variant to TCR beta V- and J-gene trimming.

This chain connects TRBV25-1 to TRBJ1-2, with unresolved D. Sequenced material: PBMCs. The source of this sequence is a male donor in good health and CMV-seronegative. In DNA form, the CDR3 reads TGTGCCAGCAGCGACGGGTTCCGAGGGTATGGCTACACCTTC. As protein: CASSDGFRGYGYTF.